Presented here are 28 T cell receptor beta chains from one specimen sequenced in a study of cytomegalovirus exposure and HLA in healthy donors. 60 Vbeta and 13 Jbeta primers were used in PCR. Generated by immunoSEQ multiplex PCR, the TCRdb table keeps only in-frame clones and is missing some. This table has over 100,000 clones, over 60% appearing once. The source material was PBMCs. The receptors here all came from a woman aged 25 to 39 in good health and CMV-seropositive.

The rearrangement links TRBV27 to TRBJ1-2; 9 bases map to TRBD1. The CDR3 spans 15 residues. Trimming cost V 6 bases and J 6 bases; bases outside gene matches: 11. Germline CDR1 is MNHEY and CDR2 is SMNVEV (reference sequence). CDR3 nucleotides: TGTGCCAGCAGACGAGCAGGGGGACAGGGTCATGGCTACACCTTC. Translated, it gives CASRRAGGQGHGYTF.

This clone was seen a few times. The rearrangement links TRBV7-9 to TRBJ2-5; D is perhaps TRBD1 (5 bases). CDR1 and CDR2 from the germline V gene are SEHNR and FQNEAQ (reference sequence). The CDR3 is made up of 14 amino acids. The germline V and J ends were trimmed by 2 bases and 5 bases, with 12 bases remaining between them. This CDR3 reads CASSLSSGLETQYF. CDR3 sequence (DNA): TGTGCCAGCAGCTTATCCTCAGGGTTGGAGACCCAGTACTTC.

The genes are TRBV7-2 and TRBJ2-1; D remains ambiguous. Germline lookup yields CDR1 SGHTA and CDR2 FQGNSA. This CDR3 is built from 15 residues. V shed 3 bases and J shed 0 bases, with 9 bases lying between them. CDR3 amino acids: CASSFDRSSYNEQFF. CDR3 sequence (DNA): TGTGCCAGCAGCTTCGACCGGAGCTCCTACAATGAGCAGTTCTTC.

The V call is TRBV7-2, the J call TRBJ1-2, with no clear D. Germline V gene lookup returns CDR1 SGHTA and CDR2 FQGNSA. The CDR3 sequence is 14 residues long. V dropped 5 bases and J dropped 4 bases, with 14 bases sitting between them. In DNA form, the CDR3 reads TGTGCCAGCAGCCGAACTCATGGGCCCTATGGCTACACCTTC. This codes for CASSRTHGPYGYTF.

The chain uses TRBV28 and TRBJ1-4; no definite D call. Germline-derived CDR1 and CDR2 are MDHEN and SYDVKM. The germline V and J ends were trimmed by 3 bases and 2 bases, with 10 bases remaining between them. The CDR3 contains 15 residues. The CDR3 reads CASSLSGSTNEKLFF. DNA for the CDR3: TGTGCCAGCAGTTTGTCAGGTTCCACTAATGAAAAACTGTTTTTT. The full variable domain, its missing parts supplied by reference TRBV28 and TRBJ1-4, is DVKVTQSSRYLVKRTGEKVFLECVQDMDHENMFWYRQDPGLGLRLIYFSYDVKMKEKGDIPEGYSVSREKKERFSLILESASTNQTSMYLCASSLSGSTNEKLFFGSGTQLSVL.

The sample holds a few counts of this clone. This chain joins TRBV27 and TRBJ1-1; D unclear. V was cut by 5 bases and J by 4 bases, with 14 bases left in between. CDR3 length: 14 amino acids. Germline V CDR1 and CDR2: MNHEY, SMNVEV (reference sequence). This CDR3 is CASSVAGKGTEAFF. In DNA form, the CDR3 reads TGTGCCAGCAGTGTGGCGGGGAAGGGCACTGAAGCTTTCTTT.

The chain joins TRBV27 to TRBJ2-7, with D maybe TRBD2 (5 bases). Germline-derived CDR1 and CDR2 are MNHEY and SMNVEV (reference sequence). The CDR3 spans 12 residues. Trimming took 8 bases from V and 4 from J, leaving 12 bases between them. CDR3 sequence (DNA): TGTGCCAGCTGGAGCCTAGCTTACGAGCAGTACTTC. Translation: CASWSLAYEQYF.

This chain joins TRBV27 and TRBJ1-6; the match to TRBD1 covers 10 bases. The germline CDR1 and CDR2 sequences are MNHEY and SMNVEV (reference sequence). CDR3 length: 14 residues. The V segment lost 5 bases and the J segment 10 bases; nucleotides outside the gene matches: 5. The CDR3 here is CASSLDRGQSPLHF. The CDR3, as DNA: TGTGCCAGCAGTCTCGACAGGGGGCAATCACCCCTCCACTTT.

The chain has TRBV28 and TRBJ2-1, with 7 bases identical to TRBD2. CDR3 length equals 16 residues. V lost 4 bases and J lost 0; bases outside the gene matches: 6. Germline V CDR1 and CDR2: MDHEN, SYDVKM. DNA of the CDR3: TGTGCCAGCAGTTCGGGACTAACCAGCTCCTACAATGAGCAGTTCTTC. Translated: CASSSGLTSSYNEQFF.

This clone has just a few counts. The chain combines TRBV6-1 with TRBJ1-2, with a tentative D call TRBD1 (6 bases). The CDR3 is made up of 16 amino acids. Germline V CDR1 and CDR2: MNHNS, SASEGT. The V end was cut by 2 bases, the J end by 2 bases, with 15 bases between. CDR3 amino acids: CASSETGGAPNYGYTF. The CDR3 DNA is TGTGCCAGCAGTGAAACGGGGGGGGCCCCCAACTATGGCTACACCTTC.

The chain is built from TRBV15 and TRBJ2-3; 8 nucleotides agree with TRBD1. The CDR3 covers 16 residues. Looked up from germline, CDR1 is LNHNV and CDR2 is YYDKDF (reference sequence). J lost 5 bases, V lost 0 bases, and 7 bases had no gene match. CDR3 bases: TGTGCCACCAGCAGAGAGGCCCAGGGGGCTGGAGATACGCAGTATTTT. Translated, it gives CATSREAQGAGDTQYF.

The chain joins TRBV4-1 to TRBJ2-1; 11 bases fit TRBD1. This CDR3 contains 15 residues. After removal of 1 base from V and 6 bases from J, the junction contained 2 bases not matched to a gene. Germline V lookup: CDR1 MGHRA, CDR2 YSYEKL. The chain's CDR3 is CASSQVGTGGNEQFF. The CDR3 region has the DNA TGCGCCAGCAGCCAAGTTGGGACAGGGGGCAATGAGCAGTTCTTC.

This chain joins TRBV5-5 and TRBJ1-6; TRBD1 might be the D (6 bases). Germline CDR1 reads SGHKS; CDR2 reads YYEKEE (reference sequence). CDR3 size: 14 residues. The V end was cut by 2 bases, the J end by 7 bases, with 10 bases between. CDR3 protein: CASSFWGLNSPLHF. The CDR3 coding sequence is TGTGCCAGCAGCTTCTGGGGGCTGAATTCACCCCTCCACTTT. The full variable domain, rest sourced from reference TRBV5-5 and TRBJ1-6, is DAGVTQSPTHLIKTRGQQVTLRCSPISGHKSVSWYQQVLGQGPQFIFQYYEKEERGRGNFPDRFSARQFPNYSSELNVNALLLGDSALYLCASSFWGLNSPLHFGNGTRLTVT.

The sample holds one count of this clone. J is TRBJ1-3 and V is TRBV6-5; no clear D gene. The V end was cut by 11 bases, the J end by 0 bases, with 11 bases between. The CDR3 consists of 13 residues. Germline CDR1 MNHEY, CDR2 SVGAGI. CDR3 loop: CASQDNSGNTIYF. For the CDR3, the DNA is TGTGCCTCTCAGGATAACTCTGGAAACACCATATATTTT.

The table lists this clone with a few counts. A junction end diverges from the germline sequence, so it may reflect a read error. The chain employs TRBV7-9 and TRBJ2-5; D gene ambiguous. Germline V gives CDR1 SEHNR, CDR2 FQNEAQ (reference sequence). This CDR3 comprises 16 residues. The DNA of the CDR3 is TGTTCCAGCAGCCGACTCCCTGGAACCAAAAAAGAGACCCAGTACTTC. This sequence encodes CSSSRLPGTKKETQYF.

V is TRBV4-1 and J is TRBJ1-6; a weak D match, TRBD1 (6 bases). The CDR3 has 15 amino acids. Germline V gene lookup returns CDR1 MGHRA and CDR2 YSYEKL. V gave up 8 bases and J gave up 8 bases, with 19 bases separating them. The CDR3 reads CASGSGAPGDSPLHF. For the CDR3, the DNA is TGCGCCAGCGGTTCAGGGGCACCGGGCGATTCACCCCTCCACTTT.

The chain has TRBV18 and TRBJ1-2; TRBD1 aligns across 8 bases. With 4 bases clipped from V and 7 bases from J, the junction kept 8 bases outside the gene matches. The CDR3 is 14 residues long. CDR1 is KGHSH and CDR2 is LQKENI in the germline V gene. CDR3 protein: CASSQLDREGGYTF. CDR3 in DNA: TGTGCCAGCTCACAATTGGACAGGGAGGGTGGCTACACCTTC.

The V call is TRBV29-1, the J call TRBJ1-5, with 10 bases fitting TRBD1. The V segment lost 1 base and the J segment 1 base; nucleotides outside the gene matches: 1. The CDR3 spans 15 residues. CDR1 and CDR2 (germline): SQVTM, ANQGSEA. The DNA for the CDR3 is TGCAGCGTTGAAGGACAGGGGGCCAGCAATCAGCCCCAGCATTTT. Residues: CSVEGQGASNQPQHF. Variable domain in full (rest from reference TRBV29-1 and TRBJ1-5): SAVISQKPSRDICQRGTSLTIQCQVDSQVTMMFWYRQQPGQSLTLIATANQGSEATYESGFVIDKFPISRPNLTFSTLTVSNMSPEDSSIYLCSVEGQGASNQPQHFGDGTRLSIL.

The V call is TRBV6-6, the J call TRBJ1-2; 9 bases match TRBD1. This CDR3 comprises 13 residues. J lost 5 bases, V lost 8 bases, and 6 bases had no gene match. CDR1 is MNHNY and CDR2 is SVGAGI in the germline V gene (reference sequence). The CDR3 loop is CASQRDRVYGYTF. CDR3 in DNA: TGTGCCAGCCAAAGGGACAGGGTGTATGGCTACACCTTC.

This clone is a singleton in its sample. The CDR3 DNA reads as TGCAGCGTTGATCCAAAGGGACAGGGTAACGAGCAGTACTTC. Translated: CSVDPKGQGNEQYF. The rearrangement joins TRBV29-1 to TRBJ2-7, with 9 bases fitting TRBD1. Germline CDR1 is SQVTM and CDR2 is ANQGSEA. CDR3 size: 14 residues. V dropped 3 bases and J dropped 5; count of bases not matched to a gene: 8.

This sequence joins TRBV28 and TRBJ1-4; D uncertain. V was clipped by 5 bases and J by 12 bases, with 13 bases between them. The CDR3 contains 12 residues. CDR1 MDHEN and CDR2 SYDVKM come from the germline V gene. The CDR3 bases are TGTGCCAGCAGTACCCTCCGGGGTGAACTGTTTTTT. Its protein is CASSTLRGELFF.

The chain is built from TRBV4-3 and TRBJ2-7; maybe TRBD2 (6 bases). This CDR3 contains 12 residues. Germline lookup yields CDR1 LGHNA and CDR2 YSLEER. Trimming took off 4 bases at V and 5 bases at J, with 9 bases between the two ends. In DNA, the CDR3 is TGCGCCAGCAGCCCCGGGGGTCACGAGCAGTACTTC. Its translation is CASSPGGHEQYF.

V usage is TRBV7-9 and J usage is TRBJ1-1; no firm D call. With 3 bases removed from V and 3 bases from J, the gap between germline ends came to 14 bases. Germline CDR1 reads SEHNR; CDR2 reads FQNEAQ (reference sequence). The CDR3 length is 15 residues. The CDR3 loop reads CASSFKVVEDTEAFF. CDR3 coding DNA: TGTGCCAGCAGCTTTAAGGTAGTCGAGGACACTGAAGCTTTCTTT.

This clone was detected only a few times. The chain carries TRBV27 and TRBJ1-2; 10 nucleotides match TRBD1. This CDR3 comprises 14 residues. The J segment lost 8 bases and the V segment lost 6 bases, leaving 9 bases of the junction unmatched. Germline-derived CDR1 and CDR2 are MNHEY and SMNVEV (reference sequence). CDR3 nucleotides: TGTGCCAGCAGCTGGCTGGGACAGGGGTACGGCTACACCTTC. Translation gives CASSWLGQGYGYTF.

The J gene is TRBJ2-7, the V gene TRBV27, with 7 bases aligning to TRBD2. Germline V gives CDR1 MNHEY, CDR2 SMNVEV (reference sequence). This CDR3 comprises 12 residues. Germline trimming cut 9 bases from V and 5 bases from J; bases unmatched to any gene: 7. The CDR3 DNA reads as TGTGCCAGTGGCTTGGGGGGGAACGAGCAGTACTTC. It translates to CASGLGGNEQYF.

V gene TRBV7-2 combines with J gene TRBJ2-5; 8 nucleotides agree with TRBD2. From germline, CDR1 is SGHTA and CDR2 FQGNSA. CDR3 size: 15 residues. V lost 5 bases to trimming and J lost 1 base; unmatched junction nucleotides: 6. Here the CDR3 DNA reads TGTGCCAGCAGCACTCGGGGGGGACCCCAAGAGACCCAGTACTTC. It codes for CASSTRGGPQETQYF.

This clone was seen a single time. As DNA, the CDR3 is TGCGCCAGCAGCCAAGATGGGCAGCACCGGGAGCTGTTTTTT. Amino acid sequence: CASSQDGQHRELFF. The chain employs TRBV4-3 and TRBJ2-2; D ambiguous. Between the trimmed V and J ends, which lost 0 bases and 9 bases, there was a span of 11 bases. This CDR3 comprises 14 residues. Germline V CDR1 and CDR2: LGHNA, YSLEER.

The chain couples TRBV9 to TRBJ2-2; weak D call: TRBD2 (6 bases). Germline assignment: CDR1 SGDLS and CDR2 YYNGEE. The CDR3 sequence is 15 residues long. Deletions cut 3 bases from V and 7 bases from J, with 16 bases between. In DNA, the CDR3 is TGTGCCAGCAGCGCATCGGGTAGCGGAGGCGGGGAGCTGTTTTTT. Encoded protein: CASSASGSGGGELFF. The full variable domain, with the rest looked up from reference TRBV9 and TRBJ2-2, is DSGVTQTPKHLITATGQRVTLRCSPRSGDLSVYWYQQSLDQGLQFLIQYYNGEERAKGNILERFSAQQFPDLHSELNLSSLELGDSALYFCASSASGSGGGELFFGEGSRLTVL.